Following are 12 T cell receptor beta chains from one sample sequenced in a study of shared clonotypes between healthy human individuals. Generated by immunoSEQ multiplex PCR, the TCRdb table keeps only in-frame clones and is missing some. Here the sample spans over a million clones, approximately 76% being singletons. Material for sequencing was memory CD4+ T cells sorted from blood. As to subset: CD45RA-negative fraction. The receptors derive from a man aged 18 to 35 in good health.

V usage is TRBV19 and J usage is TRBJ2-7, with D maybe TRBD1 (5 bases). Trimming removed 5 bases at V and 1 base at J, with 18 bases between. The germline V gene has CDR1 LNHDA and CDR2 SQIVND (reference sequence). The CDR3 is made up of 16 amino acids. This CDR3 reads CASSPDRQKRSYEQYF. The CDR3 region has the DNA TGTGCCAGTAGTCCCGACCGACAGAAACGATCCTACGAGCAGTACTTC.

The rearrangement links TRBV5-4 to TRBJ2-7; 8 bases are shared with TRBD2. Germline CDR1 is SGHNT and CDR2 is YYREEE (reference sequence). This CDR3 is 15 amino acids long. Trimming cost V 5 bases and J 7 bases; bases outside gene matches: 14. The CDR3: CASSSKSGGRGEQYF. CDR3 sequence (DNA): TGTGCCAGCAGTTCTAAAAGCGGGGGCCGGGGGGAGCAGTACTTC.

This chain joins TRBV7-2 and TRBJ2-7, with 10 nucleotides matching TRBD2. This CDR3 is built from 19 residues. Per germline, CDR1 SGHTA and CDR2 FQGNSA. V dropped 4 bases and J dropped 0; count of bases not matched to a gene: 15. CDR3 sequence: CASSSQPLAGVRSSYEQYF. Written as DNA, the CDR3 is TGTGCCAGCAGCTCACAACCCCTAGCGGGAGTAAGATCCTCCTACGAGCAGTACTTC.

The gene calls are TRBV18 and TRBJ2-1; D is perhaps TRBD1 or TRBD2 (6 bases each). CDR1 and CDR2 from the germline V gene are KGHSH and LQKENI. The CDR3 sequence is 12 residues long. Trimming left V 6 bases short and J 6 bases short, with 9 bases between. The CDR3 nucleotides read TGTGCCAGCTCCCCGGGGGCCAATGAGCAGTTCTTC. Amino acids: CASSPGANEQFF.

This chain uses TRBV19 with TRBJ1-1; TRBD1 might be the D (5 bases). The CDR3 totals 15 residues. V was pared by 5 bases and J by 1 base, with 14 bases between. Germline V gene lookup returns CDR1 LNHDA and CDR2 SQIVND (reference sequence). CDR3 protein: CASSEAQGGNTEAFF. CDR3 nucleotide sequence: TGTGCCAGTAGTGAAGCCCAGGGCGGGAACACTGAAGCTTTCTTT.

The chain employs TRBV7-6 and TRBJ1-6; 9 bases line up with TRBD1. The CDR3 is 15 amino acids. Trimming cost V 5 bases and J 9 bases; bases outside gene matches: 8. Germline CDR1 is SGHVS and CDR2 is FNYEAQ. The CDR3 DNA reads as TGTGCCAGCAGCCCGGGACAGGGAGTAAGTTCACCCCTCCACTTT. Residues: CASSPGQGVSSPLHF.

Here the CDR3 reads CASSAGTGGEKLFF. The CDR3, as DNA: TGCGCCAGCAGCGCCGGGACAGGGGGAGAAAAACTGTTTTTT. This chain links TRBV5-1 with TRBJ1-4, with TRBD1 matching over 11 bases. From germline, CDR1 is SGHRS and CDR2 YFSETQ. The V segment lost 4 bases and the J segment 8 bases; nucleotides outside the gene matches: 4. The CDR3 is made up of 14 amino acids.

The rearrangement joins TRBV4-1 to TRBJ2-2; 11 nucleotides match TRBD1. Germline assignment: CDR1 MGHRA and CDR2 YSYEKL. The CDR3 runs 15 residues. V lost 4 bases, J lost 2 bases, and 0 bases stayed unmatched. The CDR3 bases are TGCGCCAGCAGCCGGACAGGGGGCAACACCGGGGAGCTGTTTTTT. Residues: CASSRTGGNTGELFF.

The genes are TRBV6-5 and TRBJ1-2; 9 bases match TRBD1. The ends lost 5 bases at V and 7 bases at J; junction bases unmatched: 8. CDR1 MNHEY and CDR2 SVGAGI come from the germline V gene. This CDR3 is built from 14 residues. CDR3 residues: CASSPTGGRSGYTF. The CDR3 DNA follows: TGTGCCAGCAGTCCGACAGGGGGAAGGAGTGGCTACACCTTC.

The chain joins TRBV11-3 to TRBJ2-2; D is possibly TRBD2 (6 bases). Trimming took 5 bases from V and 4 from J, leaving 11 bases between them. The CDR3 sequence is 14 residues long. Germline V gene lookup returns CDR1 SGHNT and CDR2 YENEEA. The CDR3 DNA follows: TGTGCCAGCAGCGCGTACGGGGGCACCGGGGAGCTGTTTTTT. This encodes CASSAYGGTGELFF.

The rearrangement uses TRBV5-4 and TRBJ1-2; 9 bases agree with TRBD1. Trimming cost V 1 base and J 1 base; bases outside gene matches: 14. Germline-derived CDR1 and CDR2 are SGHNT and YYREEE (reference sequence). The CDR3 runs to 19 residues. CDR3 DNA sequence: TGTGCCAGCAGCTTGCTGATCTCCGGGACAGGGCGGGGTAACTATGGCTACACCTTC. Its translation: CASSLLISGTGRGNYGYTF.

The chain is built from TRBV11-2 and TRBJ1-2; D uncertain. This CDR3 region has 15 residues. From germline, CDR1 is SGHAT and CDR2 FQNNGV. The V end was cut by 5 bases, the J end by 1 base, with 14 bases between. The chain's CDR3 is CASSLGPLFNYGYTF. In DNA, the CDR3 is TGTGCCAGCAGCCTAGGGCCCCTATTTAACTATGGCTACACCTTC.